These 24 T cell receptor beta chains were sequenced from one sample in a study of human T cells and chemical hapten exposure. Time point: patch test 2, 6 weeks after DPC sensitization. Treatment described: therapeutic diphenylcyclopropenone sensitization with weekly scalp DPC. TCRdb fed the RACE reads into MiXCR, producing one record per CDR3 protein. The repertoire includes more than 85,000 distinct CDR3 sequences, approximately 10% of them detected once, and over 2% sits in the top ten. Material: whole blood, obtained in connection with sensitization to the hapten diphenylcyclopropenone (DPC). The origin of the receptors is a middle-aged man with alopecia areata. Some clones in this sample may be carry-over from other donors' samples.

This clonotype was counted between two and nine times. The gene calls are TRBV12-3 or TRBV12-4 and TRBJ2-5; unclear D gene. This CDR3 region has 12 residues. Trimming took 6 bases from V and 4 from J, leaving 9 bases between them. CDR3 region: CASRTAGETQYF. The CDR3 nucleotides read TGTGCCAGCAGGACGGCAGGAGAGACCCAGTACTTC.

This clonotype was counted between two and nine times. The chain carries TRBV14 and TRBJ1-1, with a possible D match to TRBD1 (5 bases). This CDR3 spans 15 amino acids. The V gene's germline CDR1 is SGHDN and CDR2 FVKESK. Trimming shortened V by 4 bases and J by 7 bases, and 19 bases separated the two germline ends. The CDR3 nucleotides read TGTGCCAGCAGCCCCCCGGCAGGGCAGTTGAATGAAGCTTTCTTT. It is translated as CASSPPAGQLNEAFF.

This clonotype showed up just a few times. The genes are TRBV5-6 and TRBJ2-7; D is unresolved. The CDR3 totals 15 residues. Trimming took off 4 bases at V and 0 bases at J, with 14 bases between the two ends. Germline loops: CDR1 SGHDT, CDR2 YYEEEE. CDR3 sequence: CASSRTGPSSYEQYF. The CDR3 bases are TGTGCCAGCAGCAGGACGGGCCCCAGCTCCTACGAGCAGTACTTC.

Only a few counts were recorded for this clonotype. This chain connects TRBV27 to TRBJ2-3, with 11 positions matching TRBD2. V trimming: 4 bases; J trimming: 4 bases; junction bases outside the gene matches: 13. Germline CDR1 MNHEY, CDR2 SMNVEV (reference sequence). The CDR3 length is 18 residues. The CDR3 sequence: CASSSGLAGRGGPDTQYF. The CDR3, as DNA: TGTGCCAGCAGTTCCGGACTAGCGGGTAGGGGGGGGCCAGATACGCAGTATTTT.

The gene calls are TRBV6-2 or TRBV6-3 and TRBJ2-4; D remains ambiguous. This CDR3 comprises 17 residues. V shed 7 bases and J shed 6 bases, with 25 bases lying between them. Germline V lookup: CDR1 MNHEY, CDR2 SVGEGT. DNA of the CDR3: TGTGCCAGCACCCCCGGTTTAGGCCGTCAGGAACTAAACATTCAGTACTTC. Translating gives CASTPGLGRQELNIQYF.

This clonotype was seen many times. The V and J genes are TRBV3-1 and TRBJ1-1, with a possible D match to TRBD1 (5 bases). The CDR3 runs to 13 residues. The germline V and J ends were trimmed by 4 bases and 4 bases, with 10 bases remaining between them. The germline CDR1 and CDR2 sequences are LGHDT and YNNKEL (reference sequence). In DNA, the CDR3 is TGTGCCAGCAGCCCCAGGGTAGGCACTGAAGCTTTCTTT. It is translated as CASSPRVGTEAFF.

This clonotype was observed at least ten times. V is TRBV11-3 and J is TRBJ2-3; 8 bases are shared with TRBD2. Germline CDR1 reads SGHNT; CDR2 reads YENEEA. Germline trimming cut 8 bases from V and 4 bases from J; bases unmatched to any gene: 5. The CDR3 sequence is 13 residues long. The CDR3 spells CASGGGRADTQYF. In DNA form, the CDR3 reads TGTGCCAGCGGCGGGGGGCGCGCAGATACGCAGTATTTT.

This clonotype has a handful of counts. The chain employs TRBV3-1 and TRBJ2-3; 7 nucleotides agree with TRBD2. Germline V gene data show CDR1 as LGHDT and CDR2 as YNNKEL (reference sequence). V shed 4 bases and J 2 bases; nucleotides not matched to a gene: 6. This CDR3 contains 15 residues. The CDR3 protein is CASSRGAGHTDTQYF. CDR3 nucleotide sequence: TGTGCCAGCAGCCGTGGAGCGGGGCACACAGATACGCAGTATTTT.

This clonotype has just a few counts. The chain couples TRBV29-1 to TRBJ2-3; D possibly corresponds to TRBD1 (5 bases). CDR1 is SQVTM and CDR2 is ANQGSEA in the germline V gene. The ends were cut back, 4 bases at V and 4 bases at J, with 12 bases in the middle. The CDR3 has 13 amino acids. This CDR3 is CSVGGRVADTQYF. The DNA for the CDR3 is TGCAGCGTTGGGGGCAGGGTGGCAGATACGCAGTATTTT.

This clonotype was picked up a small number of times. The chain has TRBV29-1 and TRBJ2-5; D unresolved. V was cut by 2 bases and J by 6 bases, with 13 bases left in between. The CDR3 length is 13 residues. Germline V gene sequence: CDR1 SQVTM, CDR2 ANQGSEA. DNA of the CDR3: TGCAGCGTTGAACTGTCGGACGCGAAGACCCAGTACTTC. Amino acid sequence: CSVELSDAKTQYF. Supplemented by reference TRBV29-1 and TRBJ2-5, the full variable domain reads SAVISQKPSRDICQRGTSLTIQCQVDSQVTMMFWYRQQPGQSLTLIATANQGSEATYESGFVIDKFPISRPNLTFSTLTVSNMSPEDSSIYLCSVELSDAKTQYFGPGTRLLVL.

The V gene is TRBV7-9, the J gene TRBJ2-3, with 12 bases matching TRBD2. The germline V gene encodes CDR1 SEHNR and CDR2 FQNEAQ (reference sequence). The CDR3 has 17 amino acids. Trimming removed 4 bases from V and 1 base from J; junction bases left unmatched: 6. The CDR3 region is CASSSLAGGPGTDTQYF. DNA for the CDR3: TGTGCCAGCAGCTCCCTAGCGGGAGGGCCGGGCACAGATACGCAGTATTTT.

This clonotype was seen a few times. This CDR3 reads CASRTFYGYTF. For the CDR3, the DNA is TGTGCCAGCAGAACTTTCTATGGCTACACCTTC. The chain links TRBV6-5 to TRBJ1-2; unclear D gene. Germline-derived CDR1 and CDR2 are MNHEY and SVGAGI. This CDR3 is built from 11 residues. Deletions cut 6 bases from V and 4 bases from J, with 6 bases between.

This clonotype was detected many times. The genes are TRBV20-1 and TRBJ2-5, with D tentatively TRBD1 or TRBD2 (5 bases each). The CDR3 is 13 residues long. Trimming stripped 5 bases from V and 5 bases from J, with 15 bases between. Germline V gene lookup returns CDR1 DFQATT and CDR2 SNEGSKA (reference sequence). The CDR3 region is CSADTEGTETQYF. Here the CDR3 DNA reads TGCAGTGCTGATACAGAGGGGACGGAGACCCAGTACTTC.

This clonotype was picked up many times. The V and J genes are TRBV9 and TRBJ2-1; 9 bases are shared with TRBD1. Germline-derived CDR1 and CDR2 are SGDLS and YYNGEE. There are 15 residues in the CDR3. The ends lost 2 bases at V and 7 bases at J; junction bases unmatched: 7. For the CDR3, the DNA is TGTGCCAGCAGCGTGATGACAGGGGGATGGAATGAGCAGTTCTTC. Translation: CASSVMTGGWNEQFF.

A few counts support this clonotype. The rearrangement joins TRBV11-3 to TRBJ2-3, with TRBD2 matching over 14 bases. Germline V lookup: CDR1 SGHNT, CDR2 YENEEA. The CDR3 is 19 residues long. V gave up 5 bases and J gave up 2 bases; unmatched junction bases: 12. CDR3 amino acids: CASSPGLAGASFHTDTQYF. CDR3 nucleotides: TGTGCCAGCAGCCCGGGACTAGCGGGAGCCTCCTTCCACACAGATACGCAGTATTTT.

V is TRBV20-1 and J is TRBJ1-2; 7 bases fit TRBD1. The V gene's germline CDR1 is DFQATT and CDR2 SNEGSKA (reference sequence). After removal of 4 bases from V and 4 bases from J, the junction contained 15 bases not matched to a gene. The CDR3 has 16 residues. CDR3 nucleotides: TGCAGTGCTAAATGGGGAGAGGGGGCAGGGAGCTATGGCTACACCTTC. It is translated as CSAKWGEGAGSYGYTF.

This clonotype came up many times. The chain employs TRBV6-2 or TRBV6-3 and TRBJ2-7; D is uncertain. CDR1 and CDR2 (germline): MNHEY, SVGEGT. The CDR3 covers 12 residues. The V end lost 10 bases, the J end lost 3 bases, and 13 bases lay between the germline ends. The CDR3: CATKGRGYEQYV. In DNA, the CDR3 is TGTGCCACCAAAGGACGTGGCTACGAGCAGTACGTC.

The CDR3 region is CASSAGGIYGYTF. CDR3 in DNA: TGTGCCAGCAGTGCAGGGGGAATCTATGGCTACACCTTC. V and J are TRBV28 and TRBJ1-2; 7 positions match TRBD1. Trimming removed 5 bases from V and 4 bases from J; junction bases left unmatched: 4. The CDR3 contains 13 residues. Germline V CDR1 and CDR2: MDHEN, SYDVKM.

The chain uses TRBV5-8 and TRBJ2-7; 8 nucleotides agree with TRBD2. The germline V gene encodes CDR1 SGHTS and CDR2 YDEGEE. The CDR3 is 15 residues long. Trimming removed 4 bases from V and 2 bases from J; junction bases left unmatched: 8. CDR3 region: CASSPRLAPAYEQYF. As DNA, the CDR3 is TGTGCCAGCAGCCCGCGACTAGCGCCTGCCTACGAGCAGTACTTC.

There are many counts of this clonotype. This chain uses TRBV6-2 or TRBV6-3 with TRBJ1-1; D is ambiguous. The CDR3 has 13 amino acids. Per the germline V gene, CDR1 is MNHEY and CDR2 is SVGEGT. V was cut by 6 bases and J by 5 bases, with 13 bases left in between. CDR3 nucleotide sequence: TGTGCCAGCAGCATGACTGGAACAACTGAAGCTTTCTTT. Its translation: CASSMTGTTEAFF.

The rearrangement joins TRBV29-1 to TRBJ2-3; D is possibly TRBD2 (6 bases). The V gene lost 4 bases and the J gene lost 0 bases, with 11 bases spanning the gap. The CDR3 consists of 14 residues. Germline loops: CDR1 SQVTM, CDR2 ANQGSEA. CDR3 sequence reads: CSVGGERSTDTQYF. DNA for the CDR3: TGCAGCGTTGGCGGGGAAAGGAGCACAGATACGCAGTATTTT.

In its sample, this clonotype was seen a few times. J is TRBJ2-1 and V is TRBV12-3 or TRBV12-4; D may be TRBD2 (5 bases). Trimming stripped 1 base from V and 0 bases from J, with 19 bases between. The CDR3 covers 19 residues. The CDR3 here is CASSLEVGLSGSSYNEQFF. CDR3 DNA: TGTGCCAGCAGTTTAGAAGTCGGTCTAAGTGGGAGCTCCTACAATGAGCAGTTCTTC.

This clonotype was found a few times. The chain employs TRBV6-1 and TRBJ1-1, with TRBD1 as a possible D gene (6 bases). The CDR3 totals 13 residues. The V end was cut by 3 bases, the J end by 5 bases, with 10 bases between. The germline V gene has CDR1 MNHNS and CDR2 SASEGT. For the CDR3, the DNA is TGTGCCAGCAGTGACAGGGGTCGGACTGAAGCTTTCTTT. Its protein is CASSDRGRTEAFF.

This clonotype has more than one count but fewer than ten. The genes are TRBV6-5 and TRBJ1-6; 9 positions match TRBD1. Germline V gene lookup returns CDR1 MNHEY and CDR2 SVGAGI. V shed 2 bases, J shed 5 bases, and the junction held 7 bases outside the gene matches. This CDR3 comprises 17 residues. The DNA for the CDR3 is TGTGCCAGCAGTTACCCTAGGACAGGGGTGGATAATTCACCCCTCCACTTT. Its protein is CASSYPRTGVDNSPLHF.